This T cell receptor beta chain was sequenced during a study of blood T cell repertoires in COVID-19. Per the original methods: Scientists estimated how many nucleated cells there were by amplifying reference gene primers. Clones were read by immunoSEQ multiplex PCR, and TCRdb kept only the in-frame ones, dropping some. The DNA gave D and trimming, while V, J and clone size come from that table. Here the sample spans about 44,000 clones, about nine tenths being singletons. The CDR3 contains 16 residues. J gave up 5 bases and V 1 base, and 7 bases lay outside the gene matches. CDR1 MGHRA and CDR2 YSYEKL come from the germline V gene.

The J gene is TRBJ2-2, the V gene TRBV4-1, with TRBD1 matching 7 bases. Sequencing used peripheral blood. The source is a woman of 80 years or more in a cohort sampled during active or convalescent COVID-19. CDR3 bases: TGCGCCAGCAGCCAAGGCCGGGACAGTGAAACCGGGGAGCTGTTTTTT. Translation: CASSQGRDSETGELFF.